Presented here are 9 T cell receptor beta chains from one specimen sequenced in a study of metastatic and nonmetastatic thyroid tumors. TCRdb re-called the PCR reads through MiXCR. Here the sample spans 40,000 or so clones, about 13% being singletons. Patients were all untreated before their thyroid surgery. Sequencing was carried out using blood. These receptors were obtained from a female donor with papillary thyroid cancer or a benign thyroid nodule (not recorded which). Some clones in this sample may be carry-over from other donors' samples.

This clone was recorded at least ten times. The chain carries TRBV19 and TRBJ2-3; 8 positions agree with TRBD2. Germline-derived CDR1 and CDR2 are LNHDA and SQIVND (reference sequence). CDR3 size: 16 residues. V lost 1 base, J lost 5 bases, and 8 bases stayed unmatched. CDR3 DNA: TGTGCCAGTAGTATAGTGGAGCTAGCGGGTCAAGATACGCAGTATTTT. This encodes CASSIVELAGQDTQYF.

In this sample, this clone is medium-sized. The chain combines TRBV28 with TRBJ2-1, with 13 bases lining up with TRBD2. Germline V lookup: CDR1 MDHEN, CDR2 SYDVKM. Trimming cost V 6 bases and J 12 bases; bases outside gene matches: 8. The CDR3 extends over 14 amino acids. The CDR3 sequence is CASRTGLAGDRQFF. CDR3 nucleotides: TGTGCCAGCAGAACAGGACTAGCGGGAGATAGGCAGTTCTTC.

Ten or more counts support this clone. This chain uses TRBV9 with TRBJ2-3, with 8 bases fitting TRBD2. J gave up 6 bases and V 3 bases, and 6 bases lay outside the gene matches. The CDR3 spans 14 residues. CDR1 and CDR2 (germline): SGDLS, YYNGEE. DNA of the CDR3: TGTGCCAGCAGCGCGCGGACTAGCTCGGATACGCAGTATTTT. As protein: CASSARTSSDTQYF. The full variable domain, rest sourced from reference TRBV9 and TRBJ2-3, is DSGVTQTPKHLITATGQRVTLRCSPRSGDLSVYWYQQSLDQGLQFLIQYYNGEERAKGNILERFSAQQFPDLHSELNLSSLELGDSALYFCASSARTSSDTQYFGPGTRLTVL.

V usage is TRBV20-1 and J usage is TRBJ2-3, with D unresolved. Germline V gene lookup returns CDR1 DFQATT and CDR2 SNEGSKA (reference sequence). The CDR3 is made up of 14 amino acids. Trimming stripped 5 bases from V and 1 base from J, with 13 bases between. The CDR3 bases are TGCAGTGCTCCCAGCCTGGATGGCACAGATACGCAGTATTTT. This translates into CSAPSLDGTDTQYF.

This clone was counted many times. The chain combines TRBV11-1 with TRBJ2-1; D call uncertain. V was shortened by 5 bases and J by 9 bases, with 8 bases between the two germline ends. The CDR3 spans 11 residues. The germline gives CDR1 SGHAT, CDR2 FQDESV (reference sequence). For the CDR3, the DNA is TGTGCCAGCAGCCCACCCCGTGAGCAGTTCTTC. It encodes CASSPPREQFF.

This clone was detected many times. The CDR3 loop reads CAWTEVPRSYEQYF. As DNA, the CDR3 is TGTGCCTGGACAGAGGTACCGAGGTCCTACGAGCAGTACTTC. This chain connects TRBV30 to TRBJ2-7; D remains unclear. CDR3 length equals 14 residues. The germline gives CDR1 GTSNPN, CDR2 SVGIG (reference sequence). V shed 4 bases and J shed 1 base, with 14 bases lying between them. The full variable domain, with the rest looked up from reference TRBV30 and TRBJ2-7, is SQTIHQWPATLVQPVGSPLSLECTVEGTSNPNLYWYRQAAGRGLQLLFYSVGIGQISSEVPQNLSASRPQDRQFILSSKKLLLSDSGFYLCAWTEVPRSYEQYFGPGTRLTVT.

With respect to this clone: A much larger clone lies one base from this, so it may be a read error. This chain connects TRBV15 to TRBJ1-1; D call uncertain. CDR3 size: 15 residues. The germline V gene has CDR1 LNHNV and CDR2 YYDKDF (reference sequence). CDR3 nucleotides: TGTGCCACCAACAGAGATCACGAAAGGCCGCTTGAAGCTTTCTTT. This encodes CATNRDHERPLEAFF.

Ten or more counts support this clone. V usage is TRBV7-9 and J usage is TRBJ1-1; tentative D call: TRBD1 (5 bases). Looked up from germline, CDR1 is SEHNR and CDR2 is FQNEAQ (reference sequence). Deletions cut 0 bases from V and 4 bases from J, with 12 bases between. CDR3 length: 15 amino acids. The CDR3 loop is CASSLAEGKSTEAFF. The CDR3 region has the DNA TGTGCCAGCAGCTTAGCGGAGGGGAAGAGCACTGAAGCTTTCTTT.

This clone appeared many times. At one end the junction does not follow the germline gene, possibly because of a read error. The genes are TRBV7-3 and TRBJ2-2; 7 nucleotides agree with TRBD1. The V gene's germline CDR1 is SGHTA and CDR2 FQGTGA. This CDR3 spans 16 amino acids. Here the CDR3 reads CASSTRQGFNNGELFF. The CDR3 DNA follows: TGTGCCAGCAGCACACGACAGGGATTCAACAACGGGGAGCTGTTTTTT.